This T cell receptor (beta chain) was found in a study of cytomegalovirus exposure and HLA in healthy donors. Turning to the study itself: A previous analysis identified about 110 million unique TCR beta sequences derived from approximately 190 million T cells. General study points: CMV serostatus alone was available as immune exposure information. V- and J-gene trimming of TCR beta was linked (in a later analysis) to a missense DCLRE1C variant.

Everyone who donated was a healthy bone marrow donor. Concerning this clone: Its matching antigen is unknown.

PCR employed 60 Vbeta and 13 Jbeta primers. Here immunoSEQ multiplex PCR was the method, and the copy in TCRdb shows in-frame clones only, minus some. The sample lists 100,000 or so clones, approximately 12% occurring once. The CDR3 extends over 14 amino acids. CDR1 and CDR2 (germline): SGHRS, YFSETQ. The junction had 5 bases not matched to a gene; V was cut back by 4 bases and J by 2 bases. The V and J genes are TRBV5-1 and TRBJ2-7; TRBD2 matches at 8 bases. Sample: PBMCs. The source is a man aged 35 to 55 in good health and CMV-seropositive. The CDR3 loop reads CASSPTSGTYEQYF. The CDR3 DNA follows: TGCGCCAGCAGCCCAACTAGCGGAACCTACGAGCAGTACTTC.